Each of the 22 T cell receptor beta chains below was sequenced from the same sample in a study of CD8+CD57+ T cells in acquired aplastic anemia. CD8+CD57+ cell expansion had been shown by flow cytometry in patients chosen for sequencing. Genomic DNA acted as the template from which TCR beta VDJ combination and CDR3 sequence profiling were carried out. TCRdb recomputed calls from the reads with MiXCR, one row per CDR3 protein. The sample holds approximately 220,000 distinct CDR3 sequences, roughly 45% seen once. The material sequenced was sorted CD4+, CD8+, or CD8+CD57+ T cells (not recorded which) from PBMCs. The source of these receptors is a human donor with aplastic anemia.

On this clonotype itself: A much larger clone lies a single base off, so this may be a read error. The final CDR3 position lacks the conserved phenylalanine or tryptophan, pointing to a likely read error. The chain couples TRBV6-1 to TRBJ2-3; TRBD1 matches at 8 bases. The CDR3 covers 14 residues. Germline-derived CDR1 and CDR2 are MNHNS and SASEGT. The ends lost 5 bases at V and 5 bases at J; junction bases unmatched: 6. As DNA, the CDR3 is TGTGCCAGCAGTTTGGACAGGGCAAAAGATACGCAGTATCTT. The encoded protein is CASSLDRAKDTQYL.

This clonotype was counted at least ten times. The J gene is TRBJ1-4, the V gene TRBV6-1; 7 bases agree with TRBD1. The CDR3 spans 15 residues. V trimming: 3 bases; J trimming: 8 bases; junction bases outside the gene matches: 9. Germline assignment: CDR1 MNHNS and CDR2 SASEGT. The CDR3, as DNA: TGTGCCAGCAGTGATACCTGGGACAGCCAGGAAAAACTGTTTTTT. This gives the protein CASSDTWDSQEKLFF.

This clonotype was picked up many times. The V and J genes are TRBV15 and TRBJ1-4; the match to TRBD1 covers 9 bases. V trimming: 5 bases; J trimming: 7 bases; junction bases outside the gene matches: 8. Germline CDR1 LNHNV, CDR2 YYDKDF (reference sequence). The CDR3 covers 15 residues. CDR3 protein: CATSGRQGVSEKLFF. CDR3 DNA sequence: TGTGCCACCAGCGGACGACAGGGGGTTAGTGAAAAACTGTTTTTT.

Comment on this clonotype: The junction differs from germline at one of its ends, possibly a read error. This sequence joins TRBV18 and TRBJ2-5; the match to TRBD2 covers 7 bases. Germline CDR1 is KGHSH and CDR2 is LQKENI. The CDR3 has 12 amino acids. The CDR3 DNA reads TGTGCCAGCCCACCACGGGAGGAAGACCAGTACTTC. Protein product: CASPPREEDQYF.

This chain joins TRBV20-1 and TRBJ1-1; 11 nucleotides line up with TRBD1. The V and J ends lost 2 bases and 5 bases, in that order; junction bases with no gene match: 7. CDR3 length: 15 amino acids. Germline V gene data show CDR1 as DFQATT and CDR2 as SNEGSKA (reference sequence). The CDR3, as DNA: TGCAGTGCTAGACCGGACAGGGGGCGGTGGACTGAAGCTTTCTTT. Its translation is CSARPDRGRWTEAFF.

The V call is TRBV19, the J call TRBJ2-7, with 9 bases lining up with TRBD1. CDR3 length equals 16 residues. The germline gives CDR1 LNHDA, CDR2 SQIVND (reference sequence). V was clipped by 7 bases and J by 4 bases; unmatched bases: 14. The chain's CDR3 is CASTRDGTGLRYEQYF. CDR3 bases: TGTGCCAGTACCCGGGATGGGACAGGGTTGAGGTACGAGCAGTACTTC.

This clonotype showed up many times. V gene TRBV7-2 combines with J gene TRBJ1-4; D remains unclear. CDR3 length: 15 amino acids. CDR1 and CDR2 from the germline V gene are SGHTA and FQGNSA. Trimming stripped 5 bases from V and 0 bases from J, with 10 bases between. CDR3 region: CASSQNQATNEKLFF. CDR3 sequence (DNA): TGTGCCAGCAGCCAAAATCAGGCAACTAATGAAAAACTGTTTTTT.

The chain is built from TRBV2 and TRBJ2-3, with D perhaps being TRBD1 or TRBD2 (6 bases each). The CDR3 length is 14 residues. Looked up from germline, CDR1 is SNHLY and CDR2 is FYNNEI. The V end was cut by 2 bases, the J end by 2 bases, with 8 bases between. Written as DNA, the CDR3 is TGTGCCAGCAGTGAAAGGGGGGCCACAGATACGCAGTATTTT. This translates into CASSERGATDTQYF.

The rearrangement links TRBV7-9 to TRBJ1-6; D ambiguous. This CDR3 is built from 15 residues. Germline values: CDR1 SEHNR, CDR2 FQNEAQ (reference sequence). With 5 bases removed from V and 2 bases from J, the gap between germline ends came to 10 bases. CDR3 coding DNA: TGTGCCAGCAGCCTAGGGAACACCTATAATTCACCCCTCCACTTT. Translation: CASSLGNTYNSPLHF.

The chain employs TRBV12-3 or TRBV12-4 and TRBJ1-2, with 9 nucleotides matching TRBD1. The CDR3 has 12 residues. V was clipped by 6 bases and J by 7 bases; unmatched bases: 3. The CDR3 DNA follows: TGTGCCAGCAGGTCGACAGGGGGTGGCTACACCTTC. Amino acid sequence: CASRSTGGGYTF.

This clonotype was recorded at least ten times. The rearrangement links TRBV24-1 to TRBJ1-6; D not certain. Germline CDR1 is KGHDR and CDR2 is SFDVKD. This CDR3 has 13 amino acids. The DNA for the CDR3 is TGTACCGACCGGGAGTTCTATAATTCACCCCTCCACTTT. Residues: CTDREFYNSPLHF.

In its sample, this clonotype was seen many times. This chain joins TRBV2 and TRBJ1-4, with unresolved D. V lost 4 bases to trimming and J lost 0 bases, with 9 bases between them. The CDR3 totals 15 residues. Germline V lookup: CDR1 SNHLY, CDR2 FYNNEI. The CDR3 DNA sequence: TGTGCCAGCAGTGCTTCGGGGTCAACTAATGAAAAACTGTTTTTT. Translating gives CASSASGSTNEKLFF. Combining the CDR3 with reference TRBV2 and TRBJ1-4 gives the whole variable domain EPEVTQTPSHQVTQMGQEVILRCVPISNHLYFYWYRQILGQKVEFLVSFYNNEISEKSEIFDDQFSVERPDGSNFTLKIRSTKLEDSAMYFCASSASGSTNEKLFFGSGTQLSVL.

This clonotype was seen a few times. J is TRBJ1-6 and V is TRBV2; 7 bases agree with TRBD1. The V and J ends lost 8 bases and 8 bases, in that order; junction bases with no gene match: 9. Germline V gene sequence: CDR1 SNHLY, CDR2 FYNNEI. This CDR3 is built from 14 residues. CDR3 bases: TGTGCCAGCGGGCTAGGGGGCGGGGATTCACCCCTCCACTTT. Its protein product is CASGLGGGDSPLHF. Full variable domain (outside the CDR3, taken from reference TRBV2 and TRBJ1-6): EPEVTQTPSHQVTQMGQEVILRCVPISNHLYFYWYRQILGQKVEFLVSFYNNEISEKSEIFDDQFSVERPDGSNFTLKIRSTKLEDSAMYFCASGLGGGDSPLHFGNGTRLTVT.

The table lists this clonotype with many counts. This chain links TRBV20-1 with TRBJ1-1; 7 bases fit TRBD1. CDR1 and CDR2 (germline): DFQATT, SNEGSKA (reference sequence). CDR3 length: 14 amino acids. The ends lost 4 bases at V and 5 bases at J; junction bases unmatched: 10. The CDR3: CSAISHRGDTEAFF. CDR3 coding DNA: TGCAGTGCTATTAGTCACAGGGGAGATACTGAAGCTTTCTTT.

Details on this clonotype: This clone may be a read error of a much larger clone one base away. The CDR3 sequence: CASGQEVRNYGYTF. CDR3 nucleotides: TGTGCCAGCGGCCAAGAGGTCAGAAACTATGGCTACACCTTC. The chain couples TRBV3-1 to TRBJ1-2; D is undetermined. The germline V gene has CDR1 LGHDT and CDR2 YNNKEL (reference sequence). This CDR3 spans 14 amino acids.

The chain couples TRBV6-1 to TRBJ2-2; 10 nucleotides match TRBD1. The length of the CDR3 is 16 residues. Trimming took 4 bases from V and 4 from J; bases not matched to a gene: 6. The germline gives CDR1 MNHNS, CDR2 SASEGT. As DNA, the CDR3 is TGTGCCAGCAGTGTAGGGGGACAGGGGAGCACCGGGGAGCTGTTTTTT. Translating it yields CASSVGGQGSTGELFF.

This clonotype was picked up many times. CDR3: CASRDMLFNGYTF. The CDR3, as DNA: TGTGCCAGTAGGGATATGCTCTTCAATGGCTACACCTTC. This rearrangement joins TRBV19 to TRBJ1-2; no clear D. The germline V gene has CDR1 LNHDA and CDR2 SQIVND (reference sequence). This CDR3 is 13 amino acids long. The ends were cut back, 6 bases at V and 6 bases at J, with 14 bases in the middle.

The chain combines TRBV6-5 with TRBJ2-4, with 8 bases lining up with TRBD1. J gave up 5 bases and V 0 bases, and 9 bases lay outside the gene matches. Germline-derived CDR1 and CDR2 are MNHEY and SVGAGI. CDR3 length: 17 residues. The CDR3 nucleotides read TGTGCCAGCAGTTACTCGACCCCCCGGACAGGGCAAAACATTCAGTACTTC. It translates to CASSYSTPRTGQNIQYF.

CDR3 sequence (DNA): TGCGCCAGCAGCCCCAATGGAGGGGAGTACGAGCAGTACTTC. It encodes CASSPNGGEYEQYF. The chain employs TRBV5-1 and TRBJ2-5; maybe TRBD2 (6 bases). The J call may not be correct, given that the DNA end is closer to TRBJ2-7. This CDR3 is built from 14 residues. Germline-derived CDR1 and CDR2 are SGHRS and YFSETQ.

V and J are TRBV5-1 and TRBJ2-7; D is perhaps TRBD1 or TRBD2 (6 bases each). Germline V gene sequence: CDR1 SGHRS, CDR2 YFSETQ. The V gene lost 3 bases and the J gene lost 2 bases, with 15 bases spanning the gap. This CDR3 has 15 amino acids. This CDR3 is CASSWGQGTAYEQYF. Here the CDR3 DNA reads TGCGCCAGCAGCTGGGGGCAAGGGACTGCCTACGAGCAGTACTTC.

This clonotype was detected many times. The chain carries TRBV19 and TRBJ1-3; D is uncertain. The CDR3 runs 14 residues. Germline V gives CDR1 LNHDA, CDR2 SQIVND (reference sequence). V was cut by 2 bases and J by 2 bases, with 7 bases left in between. The CDR3 nucleotides read TGTGCCAGTAGTATAAATACGGCTGGAAACACCATATATTTT. This translates into CASSINTAGNTIYF.

J is TRBJ2-7 and V is TRBV3-1; weak D call: TRBD2 (6 bases). V lost 2 bases and J lost 5, with 13 bases in between. Germline V gives CDR1 LGHDT, CDR2 YNNKEL (reference sequence). This CDR3 region has 14 residues. CDR3 amino acids: CASSQSRGGNEQYF. The CDR3 DNA reads TGTGCCAGCAGCCAATCGCGTGGGGGGAACGAGCAGTACTTC.